What follows describes a single T cell receptor (beta chain). This clone was seen a single time. Its antigen remains unidentified. Base-call qualities are not available, and no considerably larger clone is one nucleotide away. The data originate from a study of cytomegalovirus exposure and HLA in healthy donors (dated by TCRdb to 2015 to 2018). Notes on the research overall: An earlier analysis of 587 of the donors reported 276 Gb of sequence data and roughly 120 million unique TCR beta sequences obtained from around 170 million T cells. An early release covering roughly 600 HLA-typed donors comprised 300 to 350 gigabases of sequencing data and around 85 million unique TCR sequences. The genetic ancestry cluster associated with self-reported Caucasian donors included about 84% of the roughly 410 genotyped donors. The study aimed to test whether signatures of past pathogen exposure could be identified by cataloging public T cell receptors. The study used immunosequencing to profile the T cell repertoires of around 600 subjects and linked those repertoires to cytomegalovirus serostatus. In addition to the first cohort of roughly 700 subjects, a separate validation cohort of approximately 120 different subjects was used. To predict cytomegalovirus infection status, the study brought together high-throughput TCR immunosequencing, statistical association of individual TCRs with disease status, and machine learning. In a later analysis, previously published TCR beta repertoires from 550 to 700 donors were re-analyzed and high-resolution HLA genotyping was added so that TCR occurrence patterns could be studied. Rather than using new phenotypic data, the later analysis identified candidate immune exposures from TCR beta sequences and from how often those sequences occurred across donors. An earlier analysis of a few hundred of the donors applied high-throughput TCR beta sequencing to assess whether each TCR beta V gene segment acted as functional or pseudogenic. Donor age, sex, ethnicity and CMV serostatus were compiled alongside the repertoire data. A later genetic analysis used genome-wide SNP genotypes for about three fifths of the 666 donors, treating that subset as a discovery cohort. All discovery cohort repertoires had been generated on a single sequencing platform. Class I and class II HLA loci were covered by the typing at four-digit resolution. Typing coverage varied by locus: roughly 629-630 donors for A, B, C, DRB1 and DQB1; more than 500 for DQA1; 600 to 610 for DPA1; roughly 450 for DPB1. Several DR-DQ haplotypes were treated as single units for association and clustering because of strong linkage in the cohort. On average, around 230,000 unique TCR beta nucleotide sequences were sequenced per donor among some 420 genotyped donors of the cohort, with roughly 20% of those sequences being non-productive.

The library was built by means of the immunoSEQ multiplex PCR assay. For the multiplex PCR, a mixture combining 60 forward primers for TCR Vbeta segments and 13 reverse primers for TCR Jbeta segments was used. Amplification of the CDR3 region of rearranged TCR beta genes was performed with a multiplex PCR assay on genomic DNA. Amplified TCR beta libraries were sequenced as 87-base-pair reads on the Illumina HiSeq System. Under the source paper's analysis protocol: Across the 500 to 750 repertoires, a later analysis counted 60 million to 90 million unique TCR beta chains, around 11 million of which were shared by at least two donors. Raw reads were error-corrected and collapsed into unique sequences by a nearest-neighbor algorithm in which closely related sequences were merged to remove PCR and sequencing errors. V, D and J gene segments were assigned by aligning CDR3 sequences to IMGT reference sequences. Each retained sequence needed at least a six-nucleotide match to both a V gene segment and a J gene segment. Rearrangements were called productive when the CDR3 lacked stop codons and stayed in frame with V and J; all others were non-productive. CDR3 was defined according to IMGT convention as the region running from the second conserved V-encoded cysteine to the conserved J-encoded phenylalanine. Sequences without an unambiguous match to a single V gene segment were excluded from the earlier analysis of approximately 600 of the donors. An earlier analysis of a few hundred of the donors classified V segments as functional when productive rearrangements were above 56.7% and as segregating when the standard deviation between donors was above 5%. To diagnose cytomegalovirus status from the catalog of TCR beta chain sequences, a statistical classification framework was built. In a later analysis, TCR nucleotide sequences were compared against IMGT/GENE-DB human TR gene sequences so that V and J genes could be assigned. The TCRdist pipeline was used in a later analysis to assign CDR3 sequences and most-parsimonious VDJ recombination scenarios. A later analysis defined each TCR beta chain by its CDR3 amino acid sequence plus V-gene family, and excluded reads lacking a unique V-gene family. As a way to deal with suspected cross-contamination and a sequencing artifact, a later analysis dropped nearly 600 nucleotide sequences that were highly shared and had low generation probability. In a later analysis, a clonal expansion index was calculated for each public chain from normalized within-repertoire ranks of inferred template counts. In a later analysis, generation probabilities were computed with a VDJ recombination model fitted to out-of-frame rearrangements, and the resulting probabilities were checked against IGoR. In a later analysis, hypergeometric tests were used to score TCR-TCR, TCR-HLA and TCR-CMV co-occurrence, with a repertoire-size bias correction applied to TCR pairs. A later analysis estimated false discovery rates by permuting HLA or CMV assignments 20 times. A later analysis grouped co-occurring TCRs with DBSCAN, adding TCRdist sequence similarity when clustering within HLA-allele-positive subsets. Repertoires with fewer than 30,000 or more than 120,000 public chains, plus five repertoires with anomalous nucleotide sharing, were excluded from co-occurrence clustering. The source is immuneACCESS, and TCRdb retained only in-frame sequences with V and J called. Part of the clones is not carried over; for the studies checked, unresolved V genes explain less than half of this, and the remainder is unexplained. V and J calls and clone size are copied from that table; D and trimming were computed from the DNA. Recorded for this sample are 110,000 to 150,000 clones; 84% of them occurred a single time. The top ten hold roughly 2.5% of the sample.

The junction carries 14 bases between V and J, which are trimmed by 9 bases and 2 bases respectively. The CDR3 covers 13 residues, taking in both the cysteine and the phenylalanine. The sequence is cut down to CDR3 DNA, 39 bases in frame from base 1. The germline V gene gives CDR1 as SGHDN and CDR2 as FVKESK. The paper's findings and limits, for the study overall: In a later analysis, HLA-associated TCR beta chains were found to be more clonally expanded and to have lower generation probabilities than equally common non-associated chains. The authors suggested that the approach could potentially be extended to other disease states and immunological phenotypes. A group of highly shared sequence variants was considered likely to be a technical artifact of the sequencing pipeline. Several of the top co-occurrence clusters appeared to be linked to parvovirus B19, influenza, CMV and Epstein-Barr virus, according to a later analysis. A later genetic analysis associated a missense DCLRE1C variant with V-gene and J-gene trimming of TCR beta chains, and an independent cohort replicated the association. Broadly in line with IMGT annotations, most TCR beta V segments showed up in productive rearrangements about 87% or about 30% of the time in an earlier analysis of approximately 600 of the donors. Specific HLA alleles were associated with some 15,000 TCR beta sequences at a false discovery rate of 0.05 in a later analysis. According to a later analysis, most CMV-associated TCR beta chains appeared to be HLA-restricted, and the HLA associations seemed to be driven largely by CMV exposure. The classifier was reported to diagnose cytomegalovirus status with high specificity and sensitivity in both the original cohort and the validation cohort. Because counts were too low, roughly 18 rarely observed V segments, including chromosome 9 orphons, were left out of the earlier analysis of 587 of the donors. Roughly uniform sequencing depth across donors was assumed in presence/absence analyses, although this assumption may not hold. Linkage disequilibrium might explain the correlated functional status among segregating V segments, but an unknown experimental factor could not be excluded. The 87-base-pair reads could not distinguish some IMGT-functional V segments, including TRBV6-2 and TRBV6-3, so those segments were excluded. A further reported finding was that TCR beta sequences accurately predicted the HLA-A and HLA-B alleles for most subjects in the first cohort. The only immune exposure information available for the cohort was CMV serostatus. In the study, about 150 TCR beta chains were listed as associated with cytomegalovirus. When HLA alleles, especially DR and DQ, strongly co-occurred, TCR associations were difficult to assign to individual alleles. In a later analysis, the rate of TCR association differed among HLA loci, with DRB1 alleles having the most associated TCRs and HLA-C alleles having the fewest. In vitro tests confirmed that a few of the cytomegalovirus-associated TCR beta chains recognize cytomegalovirus antigens. Because HLA typing was unavailable for some donors at each locus, only the typed subset was used in association tests. Compared with the 666-donor mean, donors in an Asian-associated ancestry cluster had fewer N-insertions in productive TCRs, according to a later genetic analysis. In this cohort, only TCR beta chains were sequenced, and detectable features were limited by the absence of alpha or paired-chain data. Most TCR sequences were observed very rarely across donors, whereas some public TCRs were present in many individuals.

The cohort comprised under 700 healthy bone marrow donors. Cohort members were all nominally healthy when sampled, although unrecorded immune exposures were likely present. The donor was CMV seronegative and belonged to the group of 350 to 400 seronegative cohort members. A peripheral blood sample was provided by each donor, and peripheral blood mononuclear cells were used for TCR beta sequencing. The Qiagen DNeasy Blood Extraction Kit was used to extract genomic DNA from the blood cell samples. Sequenced input: PBMCs. The clonotype comes from a boy between 2 and 10 years old in good health and CMV-seronegative. The chain uses TRBV14 and TRBJ2-7; TRBD2 is a possible D gene, resting on 5 matching bases. The DNA reads TGTGCCAGTCGATCCGCTAGCCCCTACGAGCAGTACTTC. It translates to CASRSASPYEQYF. When the CDR3 is completed using the reference TRBV14 and TRBJ2-7 genes on either side, the full variable domain is EAGVTQFPSHSVIEKGQTVTLRCDPISGHDNLYWYRRVMGKEIKFLLHFVKESKQDESGMPNNRFLAERTGGTYSTLKVQPAELEDSGVYFCASRSASPYEQYFGPGTRLTVT.